This T cell receptor beta chain was recorded in a study of graft-versus-host responses after intestinal transplantation. For the study at large: Transplants given to recipients were multivisceral, liver-intestinal, or isolated intestinal.

Study-wide points: Early post-transplant HvG declines showed an association with peak circulating GvH clone levels. Recipient marrow held GvH clones, some first seen in ileum or blood.

The CDR3 loop spans 14 amino acids. V was shortened by 0 bases and J by 6 bases, with 9 bases between the two germline ends. Germline V lookup: CDR1 LGHNA, CDR2 YNFKEQ. The method was immunoSEQ multiplex PCR; TCRdb's version includes in-frame clones alone and lacks a portion of them. The sample has 50,000 to 60,000 clones, about 90% seen once; the top ten hold about 2.5%. Regarding this clone: As yet, its antigen is unknown.

The TCR sequence derives from a human donor who was the organ donor for an intestinal transplant. The chain carries TRBV4-2 and TRBJ1-5, with D uncertain. Here the sequenced sample was unstimulated CD4+ T cells sorted from spleen or lymph node cells, taken before transplant. CDR3 sequence: CASSQDSAGQPQHF. DNA for the CDR3: TGTGCCAGCAGCCAAGATTCCGCGGGTCAGCCCCAGCATTTT.